This T cell receptor (beta chain) appears in the sequencing data of a study of beta chain features in type 1 diabetes. Study-wide context: Cell yields, age and gender were similar between patients and healthy donors. General study findings and limits: Type 1 diabetes patients showed a moderate but significant shortening of TCRB CDR3s in all four CD4+ subsets. Fewer insertions but more deletions were seen at VDJ junctions in type 1 diabetes patients.

Every donor provided one heparinised blood draw, which averaged about 110 mL. As every portion of the isolated RNA was reverse transcribed, the sequencing read expressed TCRB transcripts. The protocol was immunoSEQ multiplex PCR, while the TCRdb copy is restricted to in-frame clones and leaves out a portion. Of 600,000 to 650,000 clones in the sample, around 15% were seen once. A remark on this clone: Its antigen is unknown.

Germline CDR1 is LGHNA and CDR2 is YNFKEQ. The CDR3 contains 14 residues. Trimming pared 0 bases from V and 1 base from J, leaving 6 bases between. The chain uses TRBV4-2 and TRBJ1-1, with D uncertain. Sample: naive CD4+ T cells from blood. The TCR was taken from a young man in good health. The CDR3 sequence is CASSQDFSNTEAFF. For the CDR3, the DNA is TGTGCCAGCAGCCAAGATTTTTCGAACACTGAAGCTTTCTTT.